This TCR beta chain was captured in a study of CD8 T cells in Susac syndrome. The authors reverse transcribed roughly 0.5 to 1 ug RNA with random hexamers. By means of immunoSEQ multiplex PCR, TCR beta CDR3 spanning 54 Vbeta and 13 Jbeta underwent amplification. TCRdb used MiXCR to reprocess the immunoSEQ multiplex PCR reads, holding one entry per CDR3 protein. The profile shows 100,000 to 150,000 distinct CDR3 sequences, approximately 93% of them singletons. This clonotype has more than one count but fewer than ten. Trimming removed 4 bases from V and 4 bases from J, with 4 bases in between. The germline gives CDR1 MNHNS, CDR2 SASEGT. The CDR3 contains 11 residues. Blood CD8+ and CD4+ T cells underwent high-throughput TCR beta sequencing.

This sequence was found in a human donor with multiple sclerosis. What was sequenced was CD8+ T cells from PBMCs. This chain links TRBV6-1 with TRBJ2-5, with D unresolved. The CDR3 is CASSASETQYF. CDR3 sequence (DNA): TGTGCCAGCAGTGCCTCAGAGACCCAGTACTTC.